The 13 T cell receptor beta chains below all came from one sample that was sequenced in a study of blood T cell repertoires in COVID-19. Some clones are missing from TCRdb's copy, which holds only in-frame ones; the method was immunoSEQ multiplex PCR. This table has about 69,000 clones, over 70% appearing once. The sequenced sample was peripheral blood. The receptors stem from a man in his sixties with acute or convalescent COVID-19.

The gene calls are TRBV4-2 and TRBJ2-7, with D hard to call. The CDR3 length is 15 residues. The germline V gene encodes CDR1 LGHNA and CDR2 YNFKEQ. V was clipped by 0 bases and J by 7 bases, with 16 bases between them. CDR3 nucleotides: TGTGCCAGCAGCCAAGATCGAGACACGGTATGGGAGCAGTACTTC. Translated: CASSQDRDTVWEQYF.

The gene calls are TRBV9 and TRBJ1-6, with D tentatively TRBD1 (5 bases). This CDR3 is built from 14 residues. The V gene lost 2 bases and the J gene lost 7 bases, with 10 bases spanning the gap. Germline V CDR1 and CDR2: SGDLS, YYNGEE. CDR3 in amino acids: CASSVRGENSPLHF. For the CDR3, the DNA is TGTGCCAGCAGCGTGCGGGGGGAGAATTCACCCCTCCACTTT.

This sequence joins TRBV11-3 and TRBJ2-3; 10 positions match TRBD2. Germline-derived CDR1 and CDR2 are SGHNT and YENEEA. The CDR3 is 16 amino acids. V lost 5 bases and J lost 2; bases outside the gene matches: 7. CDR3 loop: CASSLGSGGATDTQYF. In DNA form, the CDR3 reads TGTGCCAGCAGCCTAGGGAGCGGGGGGGCCACAGATACGCAGTATTTT.

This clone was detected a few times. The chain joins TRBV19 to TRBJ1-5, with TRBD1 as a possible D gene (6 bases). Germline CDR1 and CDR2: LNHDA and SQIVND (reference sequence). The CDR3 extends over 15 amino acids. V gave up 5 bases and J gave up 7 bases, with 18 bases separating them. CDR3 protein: CASSPGRAGEQPQHF. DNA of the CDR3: TGTGCCAGTAGTCCGGGGCGGGCAGGGGAACAGCCCCAGCATTTT.

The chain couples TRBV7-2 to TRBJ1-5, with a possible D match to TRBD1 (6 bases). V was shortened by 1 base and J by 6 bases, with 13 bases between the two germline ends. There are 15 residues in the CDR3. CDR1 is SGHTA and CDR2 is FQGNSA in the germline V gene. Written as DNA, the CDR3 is TGTGCCAGCAGCTTAGATTCTACAGGGCGTCAGCCCCAGCATTTT. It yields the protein CASSLDSTGRQPQHF.

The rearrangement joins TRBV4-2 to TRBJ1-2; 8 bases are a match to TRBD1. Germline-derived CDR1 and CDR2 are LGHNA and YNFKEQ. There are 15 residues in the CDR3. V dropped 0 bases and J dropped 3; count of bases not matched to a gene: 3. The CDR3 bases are TGTGCCAGCAGCCAAGAGCCGGGACAGGACTATGGCTACACCTTC. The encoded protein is CASSQEPGQDYGYTF.

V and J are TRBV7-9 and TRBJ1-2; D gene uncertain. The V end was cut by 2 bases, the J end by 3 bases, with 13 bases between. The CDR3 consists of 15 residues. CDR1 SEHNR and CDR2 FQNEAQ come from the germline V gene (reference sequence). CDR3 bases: TGTGCCAGCAGCTTATTGAGGGAGAACGACTATGGCTACACCTTC. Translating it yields CASSLLRENDYGYTF.

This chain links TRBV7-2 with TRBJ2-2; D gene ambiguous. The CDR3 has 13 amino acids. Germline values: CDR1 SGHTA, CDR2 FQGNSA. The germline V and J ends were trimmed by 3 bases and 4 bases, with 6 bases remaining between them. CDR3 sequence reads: CASSFSGTGELFF. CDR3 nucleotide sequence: TGTGCCAGCAGCTTCTCGGGCACCGGGGAGCTGTTTTTT.

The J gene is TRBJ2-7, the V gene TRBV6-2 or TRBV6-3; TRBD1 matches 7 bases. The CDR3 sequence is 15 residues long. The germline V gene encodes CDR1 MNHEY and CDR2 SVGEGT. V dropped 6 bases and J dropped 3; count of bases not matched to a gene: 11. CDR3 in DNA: TGTGCCAGCAGCCTAGGGGACAGCCAAATCTACGAGCAGTACTTC. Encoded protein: CASSLGDSQIYEQYF.

The CDR3 coding sequence is TGTGCCAGTCGCCGGGACACCGCGGCGGAGACCCAGTACTTC. Residues: CASRRDTAAETQYF. The rearrangement links TRBV19 to TRBJ2-5; D perhaps matches TRBD1 (6 bases). V lost 8 bases to trimming and J lost 5 bases, with 18 bases between them. CDR1 LNHDA and CDR2 SQIVND come from the germline V gene (reference sequence). The CDR3 sequence is 14 residues long.

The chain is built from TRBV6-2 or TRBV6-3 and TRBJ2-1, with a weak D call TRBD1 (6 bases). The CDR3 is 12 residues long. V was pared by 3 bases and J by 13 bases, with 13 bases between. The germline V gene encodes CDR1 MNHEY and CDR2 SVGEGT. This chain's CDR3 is CASSYGLTGQFF. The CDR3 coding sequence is TGTGCCAGCAGTTATGGGTTGACAGGTCAGTTCTTC.

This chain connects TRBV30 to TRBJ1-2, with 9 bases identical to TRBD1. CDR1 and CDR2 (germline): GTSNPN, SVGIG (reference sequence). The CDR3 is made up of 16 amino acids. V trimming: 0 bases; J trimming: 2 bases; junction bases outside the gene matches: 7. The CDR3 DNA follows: TGTGCCTGGAGTGTACGGGGACAGGGACGGAACTATGGCTACACCTTC. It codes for CAWSVRGQGRNYGYTF. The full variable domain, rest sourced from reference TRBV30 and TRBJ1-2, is SQTIHQWPATLVQPVGSPLSLECTVEGTSNPNLYWYRQAAGRGLQLLFYSVGIGQISSEVPQNLSASRPQDRQFILSSKKLLLSDSGFYLCAWSVRGQGRNYGYTFGSGTRLTVV.

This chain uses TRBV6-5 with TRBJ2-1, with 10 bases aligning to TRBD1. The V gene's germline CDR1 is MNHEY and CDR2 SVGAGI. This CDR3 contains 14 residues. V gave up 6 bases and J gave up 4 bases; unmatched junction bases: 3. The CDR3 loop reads CASRWDRGYNEQFF. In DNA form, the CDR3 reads TGTGCCAGCAGATGGGACAGGGGATACAATGAGCAGTTCTTC.